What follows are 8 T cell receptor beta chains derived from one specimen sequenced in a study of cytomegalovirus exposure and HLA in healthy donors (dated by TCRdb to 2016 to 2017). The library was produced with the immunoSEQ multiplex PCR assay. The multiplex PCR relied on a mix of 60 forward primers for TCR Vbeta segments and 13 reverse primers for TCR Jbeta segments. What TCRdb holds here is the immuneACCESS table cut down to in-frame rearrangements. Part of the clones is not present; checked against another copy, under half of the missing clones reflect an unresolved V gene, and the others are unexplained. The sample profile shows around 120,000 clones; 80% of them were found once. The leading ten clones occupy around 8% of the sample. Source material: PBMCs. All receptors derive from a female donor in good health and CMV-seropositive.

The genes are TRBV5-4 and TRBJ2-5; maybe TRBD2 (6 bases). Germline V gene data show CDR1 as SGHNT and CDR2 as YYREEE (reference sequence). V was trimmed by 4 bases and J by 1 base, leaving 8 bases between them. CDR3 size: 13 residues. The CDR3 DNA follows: TGTGCCAGCAGCCGGGGGAGCCAAGAGACCCAGTACTTC. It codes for CASSRGSQETQYF. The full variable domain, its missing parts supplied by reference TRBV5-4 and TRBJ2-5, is ETGVTQSPTHLIKTRGQQVTLRCSSQSGHNTVSWYQQALGQGPQFIFQYYREEENGRGNFPPRFSGLQFPNYSSELNVNALELDDSALYLCASSRGSQETQYFGPGTRLLVL.

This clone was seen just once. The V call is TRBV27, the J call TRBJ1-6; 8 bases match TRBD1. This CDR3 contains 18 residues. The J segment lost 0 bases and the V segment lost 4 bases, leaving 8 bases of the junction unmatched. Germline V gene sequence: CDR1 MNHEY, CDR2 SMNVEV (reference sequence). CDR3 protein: CASSWTGRLSSYNSPLHF. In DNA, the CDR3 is TGTGCCAGCAGTTGGACAGGGAGGCTTAGCTCCTATAATTCACCCCTCCACTTT.

The CDR3 sequence is CASSLDAGEQYF. CDR3 in DNA: TGTGCCAGCAGCTTAGACGCGGGCGAGCAGTACTTC. V is TRBV11-3 and J is TRBJ2-7; a weak D match, TRBD2 (5 bases). This CDR3 spans 12 amino acids. Germline V gives CDR1 SGHNT, CDR2 YENEEA. Trimming removed 0 bases at V and 6 bases at J, with 6 bases between.

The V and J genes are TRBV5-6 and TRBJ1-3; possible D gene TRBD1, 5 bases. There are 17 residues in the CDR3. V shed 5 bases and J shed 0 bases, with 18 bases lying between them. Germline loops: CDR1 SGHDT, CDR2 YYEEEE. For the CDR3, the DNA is TGTGCCAGCAGTAAAAAGGGACTGTCTGGCTCTGGAAACACCATATATTTT. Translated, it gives CASSKKGLSGSGNTIYF. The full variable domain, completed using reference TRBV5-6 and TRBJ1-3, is DAGVTQSPTHLIKTRGQQVTLRCSPKSGHDTVSWYQQALGQGPQFIFQYYEEEERQRGNFPDRFSGHQFPNYSSELNVNALLLGDSALYLCASSKKGLSGSGNTIYFGEGSWLTVV.

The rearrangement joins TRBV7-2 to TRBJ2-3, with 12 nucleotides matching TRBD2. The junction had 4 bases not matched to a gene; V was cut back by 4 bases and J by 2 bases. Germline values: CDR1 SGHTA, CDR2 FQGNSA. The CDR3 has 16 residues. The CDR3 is CASSSRLAGDTDTQYF. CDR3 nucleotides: TGTGCCAGCAGCTCGAGACTAGCGGGGGACACAGATACGCAGTATTTT.

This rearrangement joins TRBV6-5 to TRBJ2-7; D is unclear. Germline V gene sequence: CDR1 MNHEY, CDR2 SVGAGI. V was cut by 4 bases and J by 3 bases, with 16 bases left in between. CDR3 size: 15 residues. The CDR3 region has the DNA TGTGCCAGCAGTTCCCAACGCGAGCCGAACTACGAGCAGTACTTC. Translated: CASSSQREPNYEQYF.

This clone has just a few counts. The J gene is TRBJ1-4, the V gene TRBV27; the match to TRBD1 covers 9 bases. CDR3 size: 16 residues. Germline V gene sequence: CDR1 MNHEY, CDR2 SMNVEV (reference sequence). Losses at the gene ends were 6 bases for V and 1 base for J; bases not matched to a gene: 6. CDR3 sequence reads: CASRADRGLTNEKLFF. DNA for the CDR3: TGTGCCAGCAGAGCGGACAGGGGTCTAACTAATGAAAAACTGTTTTTT.

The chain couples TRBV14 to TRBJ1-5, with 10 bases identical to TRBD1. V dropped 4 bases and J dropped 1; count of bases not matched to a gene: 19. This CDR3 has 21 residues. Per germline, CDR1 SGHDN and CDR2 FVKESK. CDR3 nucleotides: TGTGCCAGCAGCCGCCACTCTAGTGAGCCCGGGACAGGGGAGAGCAATCAGCCCCAGCATTTT. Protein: CASSRHSSEPGTGESNQPQHF.